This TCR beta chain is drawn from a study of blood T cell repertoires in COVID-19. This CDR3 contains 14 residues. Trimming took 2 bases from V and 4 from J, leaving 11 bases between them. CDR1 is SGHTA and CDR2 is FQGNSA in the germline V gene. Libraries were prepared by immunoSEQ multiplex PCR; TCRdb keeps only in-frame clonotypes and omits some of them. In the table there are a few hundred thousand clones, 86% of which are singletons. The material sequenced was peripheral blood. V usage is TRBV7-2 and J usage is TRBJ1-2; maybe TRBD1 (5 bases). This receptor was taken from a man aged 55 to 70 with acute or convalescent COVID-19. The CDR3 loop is CASSLISGFYGYTF. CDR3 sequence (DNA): TGTGCCAGCAGCTTAATTTCAGGGTTCTATGGCTACACCTTC. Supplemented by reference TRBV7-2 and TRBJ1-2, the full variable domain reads GAGVSQSPSNKVTEKGKDVELRCDPISGHTALYWYRQSLGQGLEFLIYFQGNSAPDKSGLPSDRFSAERTGGSVSTLTIQRTQQEDSAVYLCASSLISGFYGYTFGSGTRLTVV.